This T cell receptor beta chain was found in a study of T cells in tumors after PD-1 blockade. Only in-frame clones appear in the TCRdb table, and some are missing; sequencing was by immunoSEQ multiplex PCR. The repertoire holds about 33,000 clones, around 80% seen once, with 38% in the top ten. The CDR3 is 16 amino acids. V was trimmed by 1 base and J by 4 bases, leaving 14 bases between them. Germline lookup yields CDR1 SGHTA and CDR2 FQGNSA. Comments on this clone: What it binds is unknown.

Study-wide results and caveats: Blood contained about 38% of the tumor's TCR clonotypes.

Sequences were derived from PBMCs, sampled before anti-PD-1 treatment. The chain carries TRBV7-2 and TRBJ1-5; a weak D match, TRBD1 (6 bases). The sequence was collected from a human donor with basal cell carcinoma. The CDR3 region is CASSLEGGRRNQPQHF. The CDR3 DNA sequence: TGTGCCAGCAGCTTAGAAGGGGGTCGGAGAAATCAGCCCCAGCATTTT.